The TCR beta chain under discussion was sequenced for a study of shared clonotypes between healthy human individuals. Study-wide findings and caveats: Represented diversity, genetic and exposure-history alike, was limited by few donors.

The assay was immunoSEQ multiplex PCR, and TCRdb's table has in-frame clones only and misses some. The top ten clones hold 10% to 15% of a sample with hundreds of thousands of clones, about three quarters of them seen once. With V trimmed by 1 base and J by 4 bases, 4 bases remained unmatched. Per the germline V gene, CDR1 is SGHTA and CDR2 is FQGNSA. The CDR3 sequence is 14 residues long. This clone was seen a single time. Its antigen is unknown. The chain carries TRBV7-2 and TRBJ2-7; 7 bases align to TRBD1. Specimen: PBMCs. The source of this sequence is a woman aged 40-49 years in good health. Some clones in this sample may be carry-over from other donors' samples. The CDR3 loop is CASSLVAQGYEQYF. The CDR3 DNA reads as TGTGCCAGCAGCTTAGTGGCACAGGGGTACGAGCAGTACTTC.